A selection of T cell receptor beta chains follows, all from one sample in a study of response to subunit inactivated influenza vaccine. MiXCR was run by TCRdb on the RT-PCR reads, yielding one entry per CDR3 protein. The sample shows roughly 170,000 distinct CDR3 sequences, about 10% of them seen only once. The material was non-naive T cells sorted from PBMCs, obtained on the day of vaccination. The receptor source for this set is a man in his fifties or sixties who received an inactivated influenza vaccine. Each CDR3 is given with its conserved first and last residue. The D gene is left open where the match is weak. Not every row has a clone size; where given, it reads once, few, many or a size class.

TRBJ2-3,TRBV12-3/TRBV12-4,.,few,CASRRTSLGPGDTQYF,TGTGCCAGCAGGAGAACTAGCTTAGGCCCGGGTGATACGCAGTATTTT
TRBJ2-7,TRBV27,TRBD1,few,CASSSRQGGGEQYF,TGTGCCAGCAGTTCCCGACAGGGTGGCGGCGAGCAGTACTTC
TRBJ2-7,TRBV20-1,TRBD2,few,CSAPPWLAGRYEQYF,TGCAGTGCTCCCCCTTGGCTAGCGGGGAGGTACGAGCAGTACTTC
TRBJ2-1,TRBV10-3,TRBD2,many,CAISEKATSGDNEQFF,TGTGCCATCAGTGAGAAGGCGACTAGCGGGGACAATGAGCAGTTCTTC
TRBJ2-1,TRBV12-3/TRBV12-4,.,many,CASSFLRGTPDDEQFF,TGTGCCAGCAGTTTCCTTAGGGGGACACCGGATGATGAGCAGTTCTTC
TRBJ2-5,TRBV7-4,.,few,CASSTTGRVDQETQYF,TGTGCCAGCAGCACCACGGGCAGGGTGGACCAAGAGACCCAGTACTTC
TRBJ2-1,TRBV6-2/TRBV6-3,TRBD1,many,CASSFQQGASRTYGEQFF,TGTGCCAGCAGTTTCCAACAGGGGGCATCTCGAACATACGGTGAGCAGTTCTTC
TRBJ1-1,TRBV6-2/TRBV6-3,.,many,CASSRHLWNTEAFF,TGTGCCAGCAGTCGACACCTCTGGAACACTGAAGCTTTCTTT
TRBJ2-1,TRBV5-1,TRBD2,many,CASSSLPPSGAYNEQFF,TGCGCCAGCAGCTCGCTCCCCCCTAGCGGGGCCTACAATGAGCAGTTCTTC
TRBJ2-6,TRBV5-6,.,many,CASSPLRYSGANVLTF,TGTGCCAGCAGCCCGCTGAGATACTCTGGGGCCAACGTCCTGACTTTC
TRBJ2-3,TRBV4-3,.,many,CASSQEGVRPGAQYF,TGCGCCAGCAGCCAAGAAGGGGTCCGCCCGGGGGCGCAGTATTTT
TRBJ2-1,TRBV19,.,once,CASRRDTYNEQFF,TGTGCCAGCCGTAGGGACACTTACAATGAGCAGTTCTTC
TRBJ2-3,TRBV28,.,.,CASSLSPGLGAVTDTQYF,TGTGCCAGCAGTTTATCCCCGGGGTTGGGGGCGGTAACAGATACGCAGTATTTT
TRBJ2-1,TRBV30,TRBD2,.,CARGLARNNEQFF,TGTGCCCGGGGACTAGCGCGCAACAATGAGCAGTTCTTC
TRBJ2-1,TRBV28,TRBD2,few,CASSLRTSGPFNEQFF,TGTGCCAGCAGTTTACGGACTAGCGGACCTTTTAATGAGCAGTTCTTC
TRBJ2-2,TRBV5-8,.,.,CASSVGRLLLNTGELFF,TGTGCCAGCAGCGTTGGTAGACTCCTGTTGAACACCGGGGAGCTGTTTTTT
TRBJ2-5,TRBV20-1,TRBD2,.,CSARDLAESQETQYF,TGCAGTGCTAGAGACCTAGCGGAATCACAAGAGACCCAGTACTTC
TRBJ2-3,TRBV25-1,.,.,CASSEYAGSTDTQYF,TGTGCCAGCAGTGAATATGCGGGTAGCACAGATACGCAGTATTTT
TRBJ2-1,TRBV20-1,.,many,CSAARGARGNEQFF,TGCAGTGCCGCCCGAGGGGCAAGGGGGAATGAGCAGTTCTTC
TRBJ2-1,TRBV29-1,.,.,CSVEDGLHNEQFF,TGCAGCGTTGAAGATGGCCTACACAATGAGCAGTTCTTC
TRBJ1-6,TRBV20-1,TRBD1,few,CSATGQGNALHF,TGCAGTGCTACGGGACAGGGTAATGCCCTCCACTTT
TRBJ2-3,TRBV12-3/TRBV12-4,.,.,CASSLTGTQYF,TGTGCCAGCAGTTTGACGGGTACGCAGTATTTT
TRBJ2-5,TRBV2,TRBD1,.,CASSALTGKGETQYF,TGTGCCAGCAGTGCCCTGACAGGGAAGGGAGAGACCCAGTACTTC
TRBJ1-1,TRBV20-1,.,.,CSARLGNGEAFF,TGCAGTGCTAGGTTGGGAAACGGCGAAGCTTTCTTT
TRBJ2-7,TRBV18,.,many,CASSPGEPYEQYF,TGTGCCAGCTCACCGGGAGAACCCTACGAGCAGTACTTC
TRBJ2-1,TRBV24-1,.,many,CATSELGSEQFF,TGTGCCACCAGTGAATTGGGAAGTGAGCAGTTCTTC
TRBJ2-2,TRBV2,TRBD2,.,CASRTSGVGELFF,TGTGCCAGCCGGACTAGCGGGGTTGGGGAGCTGTTTTTT
TRBJ2-6,TRBV20-1,.,.,CSARDGGTTGANVLTF,TGCAGTGCTAGAGATGGTGGGACCACTGGGGCCAACGTCCTGACTTTC
TRBJ1-5,TRBV10-3,.,many,CAISESVTQPQHF,TGTGCCATCAGTGAGTCCGTGACCCAGCCCCAGCATTTT
TRBJ2-5,TRBV6-1,TRBD2,few,CASSPRGTSGRKAGETQYF,TGTGCCAGCAGCCCGCGCGGGACTAGCGGGAGGAAGGCGGGGGAGACCCAGTACTTC
TRBJ2-7,TRBV2,.,many,CASSRTQYEQYF,TGTGCCAGCAGCCGGACTCAGTACGAGCAGTACTTC
TRBJ2-1,TRBV20-1,.,few,CRAGGEQFF,TGCAGGGCCGGGGGTGAGCAGTTCTTC
TRBJ1-3,TRBV29-1,.,many,CSYRVGSGNTIYF,TGCAGCTACAGGGTCGGGTCTGGAAACACCATATATTTT
TRBJ2-6,TRBV6-5,.,many,CASSSYAGANVLTF,TGTGCCAGCAGTTCATACGCTGGGGCCAACGTCCTGACTTTC
TRBJ2-7,TRBV25-1,.,many,CASRTAKLQYF,TGTGCCAGCCGGACAGCCAAGTTGCAGTACTTC
TRBJ1-1,TRBV6-1,.,many,CASRGGGNTEAFF,TGTGCCAGCAGGGGGGGCGGGAACACTGAAGCTTTCTTT
TRBJ2-1,TRBV6-4,TRBD2,many,CASSDKTSGAVDEQFF,TGTGCCAGCAGTGACAAGACTAGCGGGGCGGTGGATGAGCAGTTCTTC
TRBJ2-7,TRBV7-9,.,many,CASSLGLPPYEQYF,TGTGCCAGCAGCTTAGGGCTACCCCCTTACGAGCAGTACTTC
TRBJ2-5,TRBV4-2,TRBD2,few,CASSQRLAGGPETQYF,TGTGCCAGCAGCCAACGACTAGCGGGGGGGCCGGAGACCCAGTACTTC
TRBJ1-2,TRBV7-9,TRBD1,.,CASSTGTGGLPGYGYTF,TGTGCCAGCAGCACCGGGACAGGGGGCCTGCCGGGCTATGGCTACACCTTC
TRBJ2-1,TRBV5-6,.,.,CASSLVGANEQFF,TGTGCCAGCAGCTTGGTGGGGGCCAATGAGCAGTTCTTC
TRBJ2-7,TRBV20-1,TRBD2,.,CSAREGSGRKYEQYF,TGCAGTGCTAGAGAGGGTAGCGGGAGGAAGTACGAGCAGTACTTC
TRBJ2-1,TRBV27,TRBD1,few,CASSPLQGRGSEFF,TGTGCCAGCAGTCCCCTACAGGGGAGAGGATCGGAGTTCTTC